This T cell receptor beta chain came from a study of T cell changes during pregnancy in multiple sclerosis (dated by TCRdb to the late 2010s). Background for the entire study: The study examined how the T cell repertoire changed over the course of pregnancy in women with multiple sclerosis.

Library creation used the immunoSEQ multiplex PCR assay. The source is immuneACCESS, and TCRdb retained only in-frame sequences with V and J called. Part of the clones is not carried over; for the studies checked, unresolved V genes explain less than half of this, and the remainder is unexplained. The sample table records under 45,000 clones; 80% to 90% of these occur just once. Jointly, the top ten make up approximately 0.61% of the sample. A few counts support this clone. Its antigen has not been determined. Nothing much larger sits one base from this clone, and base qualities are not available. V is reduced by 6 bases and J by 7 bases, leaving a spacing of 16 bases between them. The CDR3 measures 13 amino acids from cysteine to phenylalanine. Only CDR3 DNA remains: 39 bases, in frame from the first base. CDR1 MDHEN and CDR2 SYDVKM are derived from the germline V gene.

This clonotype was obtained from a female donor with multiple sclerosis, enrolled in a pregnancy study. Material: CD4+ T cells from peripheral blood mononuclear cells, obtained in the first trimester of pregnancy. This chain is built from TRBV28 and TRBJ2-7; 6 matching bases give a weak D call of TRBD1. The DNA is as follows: TGTGCCAGCAGCCTTCGGACAGCGAGAGAGCAGTACTTC. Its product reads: CASSLRTAREQYF.